Listed below are T cell receptor beta chains from one sample, sequenced in a study of regulatory T cells in long-lasting Graves disease. One entry per CDR3 protein, called by TCRdb with MiXCR from the multiplex PCR reads. Here the sample spans about 470,000 distinct CDR3 sequences, 20% being singletons. The source was peripheral blood mononuclear cells (PBMCs), collected when the disease was refractory, from a patient treated with antithyroid drugs. The source of these receptors is a female donor with Graves disease. Each CDR3 is given with its conserved first and last residue. Each record gives: J gene, V gene, clone size, D gene, CDR3 DNA, CDR3 protein. D genes are given only for firm matches. The listing skips clone size in some rows; elsewhere it reads once, few, many or a size class.

J gene: TRBJ1-2; V gene: TRBV13; clone size: .; D gene: .; CDR3 DNA: TGTGCCAGCAGCTTATTTAATCTCAACACTTATGGCTACACCTTC; CDR3 protein: CASSLFNLNTYGYTF
J gene: TRBJ1-5; V gene: TRBV30; clone size: .; D gene: .; CDR3 DNA: TGTGCCTGGAGTCCTCTAGGTAGCAATCAGCCCCAGCATTTT; CDR3 protein: CAWSPLGSNQPQHF
J gene: TRBJ2-7; V gene: TRBV11-2; clone size: many; D gene: TRBD1; CDR3 DNA: TGTGCCAGCAGAGGACAGGGGGTAGGCGAGCAGTACTTC; CDR3 protein: CASRGQGVGEQYF
J gene: TRBJ1-2; V gene: TRBV29-1; clone size: many; D gene: .; CDR3 DNA: TGCAGCGTTTTACAAGATGGCTACACCTTC; CDR3 protein: CSVLQDGYTF
J gene: TRBJ2-7; V gene: TRBV12-3/TRBV12-4; clone size: few; D gene: TRBD2; CDR3 DNA: TGTGCCAGCAGTTCATCTGGGACTAGCGGTTACTACGAGCAGTACTTC; CDR3 protein: CASSSSGTSGYYEQYF
J gene: TRBJ2-1; V gene: TRBV19; clone size: .; D gene: .; CDR3 DNA: TGTGCCAGCCTAGGAGGTTATGAGCAGTTCTTC; CDR3 protein: CASLGGYEQFF
J gene: TRBJ2-7; V gene: TRBV7-6; clone size: .; D gene: .; CDR3 DNA: TGTGCCAGCAGCTACCAGCGGAACTCCTACGAGCAGTACTTC; CDR3 protein: CASSYQRNSYEQYF
J gene: TRBJ2-7; V gene: TRBV11-2; clone size: few; D gene: .; CDR3 DNA: TGTGCCAGCAGCCCCCCAGACTCCAAGTGGGACGAGCAGTACTTC; CDR3 protein: CASSPPDSKWDEQYF
J gene: TRBJ2-7; V gene: TRBV27; clone size: few; D gene: .; CDR3 DNA: TGTGCCAGCAGTGAAAATCTAGCGCTTTCCTCCTACGAGCAGTACTTC; CDR3 protein: CASSENLALSSYEQYF
J gene: TRBJ1-5; V gene: TRBV6-1; clone size: many; D gene: .; CDR3 DNA: TGTGCCAGCAGTCCGGGGGGGGGGACAAAGCAGCCCCAGCATTTT; CDR3 protein: CASSPGGGTKQPQHF
J gene: TRBJ1-1; V gene: TRBV29-1; clone size: many; D gene: .; CDR3 DNA: TGCAGCGGATTGACAGCTCTGGGAGCTTTCTTT; CDR3 protein: CSGLTALGAFF
J gene: TRBJ2-7; V gene: TRBV9; clone size: many; D gene: TRBD1; CDR3 DNA: TGTGCCAGCAGCGCGGAGGGACAGGGGGCGGACGAGCAGTACTTC; CDR3 protein: CASSAEGQGADEQYF
J gene: TRBJ2-2; V gene: TRBV6-5; clone size: .; D gene: TRBD1; CDR3 DNA: TGTGCCAGCAGTTCGAGACGACAGGGGGCTCGGCCCGGGGAGCTGTTTTTT; CDR3 protein: CASSSRRQGARPGELFF
J gene: TRBJ2-7; V gene: TRBV6-2/TRBV6-3; clone size: few; D gene: TRBD2; CDR3 DNA: TGTGCCAGCAGTTACTCGTCTAGCGGGGGGTCGGAGCAGTACTTC; CDR3 protein: CASSYSSSGGSEQYF
J gene: TRBJ2-7; V gene: TRBV19; clone size: .; D gene: TRBD2; CDR3 DNA: TGTGCCAGTAGTTCGAGCGGGATCTACGAGCAGTACTTC; CDR3 protein: CASSSSGIYEQYF
J gene: TRBJ2-7; V gene: TRBV19; clone size: .; D gene: TRBD1; CDR3 DNA: TGTGCCAGTAGTGCCCCGGGACAGATCTACGAGCAGTACTTC; CDR3 protein: CASSAPGQIYEQYF
J gene: TRBJ1-2; V gene: TRBV14; clone size: few; D gene: .; CDR3 DNA: TGTGCCAGCAGCCACGAGAGGGGTTCCGGAGGCTACACCTTC; CDR3 protein: CASSHERGSGGYTF